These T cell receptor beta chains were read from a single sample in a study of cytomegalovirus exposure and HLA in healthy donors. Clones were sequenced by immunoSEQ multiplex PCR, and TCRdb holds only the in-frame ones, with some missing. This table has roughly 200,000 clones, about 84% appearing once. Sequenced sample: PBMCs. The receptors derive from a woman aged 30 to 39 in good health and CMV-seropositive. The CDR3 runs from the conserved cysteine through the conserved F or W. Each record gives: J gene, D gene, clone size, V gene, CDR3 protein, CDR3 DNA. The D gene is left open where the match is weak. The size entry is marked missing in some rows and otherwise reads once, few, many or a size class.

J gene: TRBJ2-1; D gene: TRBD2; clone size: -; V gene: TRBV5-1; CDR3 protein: CASSLAIGLAGYNEQFF; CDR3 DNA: TGCGCCAGCAGCTTGGCCATAGGACTAGCGGGGTACAATGAGCAGTTCTTC
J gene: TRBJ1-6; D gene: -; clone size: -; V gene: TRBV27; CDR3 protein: CASSLFVQRQILSPLHF; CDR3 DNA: TGTGCCAGCAGTTTATTCGTCCAGCGCCAAATACTCTCACCCCTCCACTTT
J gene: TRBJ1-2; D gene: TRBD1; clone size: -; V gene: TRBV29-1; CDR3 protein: CSVERAGTESGYTF; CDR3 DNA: TGCAGCGTTGAAAGGGCCGGGACAGAAAGCGGCTACACCTTC
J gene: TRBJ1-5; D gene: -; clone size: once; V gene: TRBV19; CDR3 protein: CASSMQGNQPQHF; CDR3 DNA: TGTGCCAGTAGTATGCAGGGCAATCAGCCCCAGCATTTT
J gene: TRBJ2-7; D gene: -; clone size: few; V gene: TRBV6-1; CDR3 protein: CASSVVAGIEQYF; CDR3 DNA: TGTGCCAGCAGTGTTGTGGCAGGGATCGAGCAGTACTTC
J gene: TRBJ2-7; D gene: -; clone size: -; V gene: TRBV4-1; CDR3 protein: CASSQGFRDYEQYF; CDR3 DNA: TGCGCCAGCAGCCAAGGGTTTCGGGACTACGAGCAGTACTTC
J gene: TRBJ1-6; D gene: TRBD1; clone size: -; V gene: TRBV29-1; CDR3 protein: CSVRTGADSPLHF; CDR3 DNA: TGCAGCGTTCGGACAGGGGCGGATTCACCCCTCCACTTT
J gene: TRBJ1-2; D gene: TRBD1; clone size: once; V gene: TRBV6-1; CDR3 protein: CASSVRTGGEGYGYTF; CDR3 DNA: TGTGCCAGCAGTGTCCGGACAGGGGGCGAAGGCTATGGCTACACCTTC
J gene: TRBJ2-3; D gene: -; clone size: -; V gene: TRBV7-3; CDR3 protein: CASSSGLAYADTQYF; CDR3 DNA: TGTGCCAGCAGTTCAGGACTGGCATATGCAGATACGCAGTATTTT
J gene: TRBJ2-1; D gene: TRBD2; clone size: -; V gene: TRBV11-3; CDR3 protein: CASSFRLAGSYNEQFF; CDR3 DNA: TGTGCCAGCAGCTTCCGACTAGCGGGCTCTTACAATGAGCAGTTCTTC
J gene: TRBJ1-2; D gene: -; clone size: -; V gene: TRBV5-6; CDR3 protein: CASSSSGYGYTF; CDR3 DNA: TGTGCCAGCAGCTCGAGTGGTTATGGCTACACCTTC
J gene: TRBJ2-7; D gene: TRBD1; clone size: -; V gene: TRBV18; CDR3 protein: CASSTGQGDYEQYF; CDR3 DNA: TGTGCCAGCTCAACGGGACAGGGGGACTACGAGCAGTACTTC
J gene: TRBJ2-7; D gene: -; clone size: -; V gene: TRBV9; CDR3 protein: CASSAGVGGSYEQYF; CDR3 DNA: TGTGCCAGCAGCGCCGGGGTCGGGGGCTCCTACGAGCAGTACTTC
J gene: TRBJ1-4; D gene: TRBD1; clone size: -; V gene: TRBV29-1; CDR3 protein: CSVGDSPTNEKLFF; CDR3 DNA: TGCAGCGTGGGGGACAGCCCAACTAATGAAAAACTGTTTTTT
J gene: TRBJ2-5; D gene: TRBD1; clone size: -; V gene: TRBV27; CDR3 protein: CASSFHRQGVETQYF; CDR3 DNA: TGTGCCAGCAGTTTCCATAGACAGGGTGTGGAGACCCAGTACTTC
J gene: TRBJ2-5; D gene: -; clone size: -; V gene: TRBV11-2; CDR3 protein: CASRGGQETQYF; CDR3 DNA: TGTGCCAGTAGGGGCGGACAAGAGACCCAGTACTTC
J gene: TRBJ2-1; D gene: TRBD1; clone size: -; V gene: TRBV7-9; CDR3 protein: CASSSGTGSYNEQFF; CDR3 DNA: TGTGCCAGCAGCTCCGGGACAGGGTCCTACAATGAGCAGTTCTTC
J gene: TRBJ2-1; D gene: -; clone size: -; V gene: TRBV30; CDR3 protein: CAWSVLTYNEQFF; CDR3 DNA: TGTGCCTGGAGTGTATTAACCTACAATGAGCAGTTCTTC
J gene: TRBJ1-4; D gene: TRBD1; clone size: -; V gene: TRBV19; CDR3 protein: CASSPPAGGREKLFF; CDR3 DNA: TGTGCCAGTAGTCCCCCGGCAGGGGGGCGTGAAAAACTGTTTTTT
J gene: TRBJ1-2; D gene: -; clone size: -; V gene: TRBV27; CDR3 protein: CASSKGGYGYTF; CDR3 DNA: TGTGCCAGCAGTAAAGGGGGTTATGGCTACACCTTC
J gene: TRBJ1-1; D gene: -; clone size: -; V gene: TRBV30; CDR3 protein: CAWSVTVQGDTEAFF; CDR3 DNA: TGTGCCTGGAGTGTAACGGTACAGGGTGACACTGAAGCTTTCTTT
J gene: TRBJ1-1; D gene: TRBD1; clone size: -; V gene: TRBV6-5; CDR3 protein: CASSYRGQGGNTEAFF; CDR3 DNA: TGTGCCAGCAGTTACCGAGGACAGGGAGGGAACACTGAAGCTTTCTTT
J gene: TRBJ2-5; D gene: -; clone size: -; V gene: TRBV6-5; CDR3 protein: CASSYNRGSGETQYF; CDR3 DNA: TGTGCCAGCAGTTACAATCGGGGGTCTGGAGAGACCCAGTACTTC
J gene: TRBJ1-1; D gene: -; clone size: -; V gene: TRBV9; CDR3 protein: CASSVGQLAPEAFF; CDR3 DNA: TGTGCCAGCAGCGTAGGACAGCTGGCCCCTGAAGCTTTCTTT
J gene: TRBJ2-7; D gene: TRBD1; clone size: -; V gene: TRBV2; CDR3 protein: CASNVRDSFFSYEQYF; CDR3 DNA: TGTGCCAGCAACGTACGGGACAGTTTTTTCTCCTACGAGCAGTACTTC
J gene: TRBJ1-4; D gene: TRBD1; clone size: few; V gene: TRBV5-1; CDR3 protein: CASSTTGAANEKLFF; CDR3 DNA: TGCGCCAGCAGCACCACAGGGGCCGCTAATGAAAAACTGTTTTTT
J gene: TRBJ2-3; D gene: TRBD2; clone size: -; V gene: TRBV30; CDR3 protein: CAWSVRMAGVGPDTQYF; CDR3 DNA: TGTGCCTGGAGTGTACGGATGGCGGGAGTAGGGCCAGATACGCAGTATTTT
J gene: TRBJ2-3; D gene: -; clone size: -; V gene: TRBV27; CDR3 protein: CASRASGRDTQYF; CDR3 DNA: TGTGCCAGCAGGGCCAGCGGGCGAGATACGCAGTATTTT
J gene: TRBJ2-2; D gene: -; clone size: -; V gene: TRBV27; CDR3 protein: CASSFAGRNTGELFF; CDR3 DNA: TGTGCCAGCAGTTTCGCAGGCCGGAACACCGGGGAGCTGTTTTTT
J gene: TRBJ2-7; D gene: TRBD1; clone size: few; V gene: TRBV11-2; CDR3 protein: CASSPKTGGYEQYF; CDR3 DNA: TGTGCCAGCAGCCCCAAGACAGGGGGGTACGAGCAGTACTTC
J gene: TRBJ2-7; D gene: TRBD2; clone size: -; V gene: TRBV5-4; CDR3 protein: CASSLGGLAGIYEQYF; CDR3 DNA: TGTGCCAGCAGCTTAGGCGGACTAGCGGGAATCTACGAGCAGTACTTC
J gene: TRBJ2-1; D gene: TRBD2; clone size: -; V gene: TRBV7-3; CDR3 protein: CASSYSGTSDEQFF; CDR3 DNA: TGTGCCAGCAGCTACTCCGGGACTAGCGATGAGCAGTTCTTC
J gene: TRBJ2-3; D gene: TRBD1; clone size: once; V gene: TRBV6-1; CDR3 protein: CASNPGGQGADTQYF; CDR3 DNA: TGTGCCAGCAACCCGGGGGGACAGGGGGCAGATACGCAGTATTTT
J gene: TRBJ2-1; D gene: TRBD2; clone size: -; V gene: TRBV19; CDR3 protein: CASSISGRLDNEQFF; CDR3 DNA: TGTGCCAGTAGTATCAGCGGGAGGTTGGACAATGAGCAGTTCTTC
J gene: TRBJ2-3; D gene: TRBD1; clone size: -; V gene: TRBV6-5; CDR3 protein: CASSYRTGDTQYF; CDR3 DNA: TGTGCCAGCAGTTACCGGACAGGAGATACGCAGTATTTT
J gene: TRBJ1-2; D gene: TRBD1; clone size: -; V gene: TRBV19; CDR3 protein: CASTSGGFYGYTF; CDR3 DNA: TGTGCCAGTACTTCAGGGGGATTCTATGGCTACACCTTC
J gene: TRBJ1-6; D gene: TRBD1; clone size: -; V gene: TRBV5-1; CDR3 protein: CASSPQGQGYSPLHF; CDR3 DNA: TGCGCCAGCAGCCCCCAGGGACAGGGGTATTCACCCCTCCACTTT
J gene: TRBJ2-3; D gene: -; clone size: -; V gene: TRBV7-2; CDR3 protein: CASSFSTGGDTQYF; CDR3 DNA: TGTGCCAGCAGCTTTTCGACAGGTGGAGATACGCAGTATTTT
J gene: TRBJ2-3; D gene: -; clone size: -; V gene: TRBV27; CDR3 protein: CASSSLSGGATTDTQYF; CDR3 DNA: TGTGCCAGCAGTTCCCTAAGTGGGGGGGCCACAACAGATACGCAGTATTTT
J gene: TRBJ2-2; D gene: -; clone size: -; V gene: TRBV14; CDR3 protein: CASSLQGLRMNTGELFF; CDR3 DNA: TGTGCCAGCAGCCTTCAGGGGTTACGTATGAACACCGGGGAGCTGTTTTTT
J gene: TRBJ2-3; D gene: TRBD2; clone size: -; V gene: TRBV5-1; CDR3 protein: CASSLEAGGPTDTQYF; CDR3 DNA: TGCGCCAGCAGCTTGGAAGCGGGGGGCCCTACAGATACGCAGTATTTT
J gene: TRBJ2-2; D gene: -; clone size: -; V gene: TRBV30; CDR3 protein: CHGQTNTGELFF; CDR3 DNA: TGCCACGGACAGACGAACACCGGGGAGCTGTTTTTT
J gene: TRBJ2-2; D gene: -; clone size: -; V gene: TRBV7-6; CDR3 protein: CASSLDLRAQENTGELFF; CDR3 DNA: TGTGCCAGCAGCTTAGACCTCAGGGCCCAAGAGAACACCGGGGAGCTGTTTTTT
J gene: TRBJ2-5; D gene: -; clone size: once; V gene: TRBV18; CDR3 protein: CASSPFGTQYF; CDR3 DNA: TGTGCCAGCTCCCCATTCGGGACCCAGTACTTC